A single T cell receptor beta chain is shown here with its context. The record originates from a study of shared clonotypes between healthy human individuals. Germline CDR1 and CDR2: WNHNN and SYGVQD (reference sequence). The CDR3 has 16 residues. The trim removed 4 bases at V and 5 bases at J, leaving 9 bases unmatched. The table came from immunoSEQ multiplex PCR; TCRdb's copy has only in-frame clones and leaves some out. The sample records some 1.1 million clones, 60% to 85% being singletons. This clonotype was obtained from a man in his late teens or twenties in good health. Some clones in this sample may be carry-over from other donors' samples. What was sequenced was memory CD4+ T cells from PBMCs. The sample's subset: CD45RA-negative fraction. The V call is TRBV10-1, the J call TRBJ2-1; 9 bases line up with TRBD2. For the CDR3, the DNA is TGCGCCAGCAGTGGAGCTATAGCGGGGGCTAACAATGAGCAGTTCTTC. Translated: CASSGAIAGANNEQFF.